This T cell receptor (beta chain) is drawn from a study of blood T cells in healthy people across ages (dated by TCRdb to the mid-2010s). Looking at the study overall: In model experiments, roughly one uniquely barcoded TCR beta cDNA molecule per two T cells was captured by template switching. Donors of different ages were randomly distributed across sequencing lanes to avoid experimental bias. Using deep sequencing normalized with unique cDNA molecular identifiers, the study measured how TCR beta repertoire diversity changes with age. For two donors (one aged 18 to 29 and one aged 80 or older), the study analyzed two additional independent replicas of 1 million unique cDNA reads from the same blood draw. Four age groups were formed from the donors: young (average approximately 15 years), middle-aged (around 41), aged (roughly 58) and long-lived (around 82).

General study outcomes and caveats: As age increased, observed TCR beta diversity per million T cells dropped in a roughly linear way, and a significant reduction was already evident by age roughly 36. Estimates of total diversity from one million sequenced T cells were regarded as lower bounds and underestimates. Compared with the aged group, the long-lived group had more naive CD4+ T cells, fewer expanded clones and increased TCR diversity, a pattern suggesting age selection. Because donor CMV infection status was unknown, age-related changes in expanded clonotypes were potentially confounded. Observed TCR beta diversity correlated strongly with the percentage of naive T cells measured by flow cytometry. Since profiling was done on bulk unsorted PBMCs, naive and antigen-experienced compartments could not be conclusively compared.

From its cysteine to its phenylalanine, the CDR3 spans 15 amino acids. Only CDR3 DNA is held: 45 bases, read in frame from base 1. V was cut back by 4 bases and J by 1 base, leaving a gap of 12 bases between them. CDR1 and CDR2 were assigned from the germline V gene as SGDLS and YYNGEE. Systemically healthy Caucasian individuals from Russia, some 38 in total and aged about 6 to 95 years, were included as donors. Each donor gave about 9.7 milliliters of peripheral blood, drawn into EDTA-treated Vacutainer tubes. Ficoll-Paque density-gradient centrifugation was used to isolate PBMCs, with at least 6 million per sample. Total RNA, at least 5 micrograms per sample, was extracted from PBMCs with Trizol reagent. For every donor, an aliquot of PBMCs went through flow cytometry to measure the percentages of naive CD45RAhigh/CD27high T cells. On this clonotype: What this receptor recognizes is not known. The sample holds no much larger clone one base away, and base qualities are not on file.

The library came from 5' RACE. Sequencing used an Illumina HiSeq 2500. A second PCR of roughly 7 to 11 cycles was performed with a sample-barcoded 5' primer and a J-beta primer mix. A template-switch 5' adaptor carrying 12 random nucleotides introduced a unique molecular identifier onto each TCR beta cDNA molecule. At least 3 million CDR3-containing paired-end reads were obtained from each sample. The Mint cDNA synthesis kit, primed by a TRBC-specific oligonucleotide, was used to synthesize first-strand cDNA from all RNA. After uracil-DNA glycosylase treatment, a first 18-cycle PCR used universal primers M1SS and BC2_uni_R on all cDNA. The paper's data handling went like this. For normalization, 1 million high-quality reads, each with a distinct molecular identifier, were randomly selected from each sample. Instead of being binned into consensus sequences, reads with shared molecular identifiers were discarded. MiTCR, with a Q25 quality threshold and the strictest error-elimination algorithm, was used for CDR3 identification, clonotype clustering and error correction. A nonparametric unseen species model using Euler transformation provided a lower-bound estimate of total TCR beta diversity. TCRdb took the public reads, trimmed them with fastp at Q25, ran MiXCR for clone calling and kept in-frame beta chains. A single entry per CDR3 protein holds the most common genes and DNA from its merged rows. What appears here as the V and J calls and clone size reflects TCRdb's work, not the paper's. This sample holds nearly 800,000 distinct CDR3 sequences; roughly three fifths were observed only once. Roughly 24% of the sample rests with the top ten.

The receptor comes from a man aged 35-49 years in good health. The source material was blood. The chain links TRBV9 with TRBJ1-5; the D gene is not confidently resolved. The DNA sequence is given as TGTGCCAGCAGCTTAACGTGGAGAAGCAATCAGCCCCAGCATTTT. It translates to CASSLTWRSNQPQHF.